The T cell receptor beta chain described here comes from a study of somatic mutations in cytotoxic T cells in rheumatoid arthritis. Germline V CDR1 and CDR2: SQVTM, ANQGSEA. CDR3 length: 13 residues. Trimming cost V 7 bases and J 6 bases; bases outside gene matches: 9. General observations from the study: Patients with rheumatoid arthritis showed a slight underrepresentation of TRBV07, a finding that was never subjected to any adjustment for multiple comparisons.

Controls that were healthy consisted of blood donors whose median age was roughly 56 years (range roughly 21-80), with around 53% female. A note on this clone: The antigen is not known.

Only in-frame clones appear in the TCRdb table, and some are missing; sequencing was by immunoSEQ multiplex PCR. The table includes 15,000 to 20,000 clones, around 80% detected once. The rearrangement uses TRBV29-1 and TRBJ1-2, with 9 bases fitting TRBD1. The receptor was derived from a woman aged 50 to 60 in good health. Sequencing was done on a sample of CD8+ T cells sorted from blood. CDR3 protein: CSGSTGGRDGYTF. DNA for the CDR3: TGCAGCGGTTCGACAGGGGGTAGGGATGGCTACACCTTC.